These 10 T cell receptor beta chains share one sample of origin, sequenced in a study of blood T cell repertoires in COVID-19. Repertoires were generated with immunoSEQ multiplex PCR, while TCRdb's copy carries only in-frame clones and drops some. The sample lists a few hundred thousand clones, about 90% seen once, with less than 9.5% in the top ten. What was sequenced was peripheral blood. The receptors come from a woman between 45 and 65 years old who had recovered from COVID-19.

This sequence joins TRBV27 and TRBJ1-2; D gene uncertain. The germline V gene has CDR1 MNHEY and CDR2 SMNVEV (reference sequence). The V end was cut by 4 bases, the J end by 8 bases, with 14 bases between. CDR3 length: 13 amino acids. CDR3 nucleotides: TGTGCCAGCAGTTCTACGGACGGAGGGGGCTACACCTTC. Its translation is CASSSTDGGGYTF.

CDR3 region: CASSAKTSGSFGTQDEQFF. The CDR3 nucleotides read TGTGCCAGCAGCGCAAAGACTAGCGGGAGTTTTGGGACGCAGGATGAGCAGTTCTTC. This sequence joins TRBV7-6 and TRBJ2-1; 12 bases line up with TRBD2. The CDR3 is made up of 19 amino acids. V trimming: 5 bases; J trimming: 8 bases; junction bases outside the gene matches: 19. Per the germline V gene, CDR1 is SGHVS and CDR2 is FNYEAQ.

The rearrangement links TRBV7-3 to TRBJ2-5; TRBD1 aligns across 9 bases. There are 16 residues in the CDR3. Germline CDR1 SGHTA, CDR2 FQGTGA. Trimming at V came to 2 bases and at J to 5 bases, leaving 9 bases not matched to a gene. For the CDR3, the DNA is TGTGCCAGCAGCTTATTAGGACAGGGGCTGGGGGAGACCCAGTACTTC. This codes for CASSLLGQGLGETQYF.

This chain connects TRBV30 to TRBJ1-4; D ambiguous. From germline, CDR1 is GTSNPN and CDR2 SVGIG (reference sequence). The CDR3 spans 15 residues. V was trimmed by 0 bases and J by 8 bases, leaving 16 bases between them. The CDR3 spells CAWSVTAFRGEKLFF. The CDR3 nucleotides read TGTGCCTGGAGTGTAACTGCTTTTCGAGGCGAAAAACTGTTTTTT.

The chain uses TRBV6-5 and TRBJ1-5; D uncertain. The CDR3 consists of 14 residues. The V end was cut by 7 bases, the J end by 6 bases, with 16 bases between. From germline, CDR1 is MNHEY and CDR2 SVGAGI. This CDR3 is CASMFGERGQPQHF. CDR3 coding DNA: TGTGCCAGCATGTTCGGGGAACGAGGTCAGCCCCAGCATTTT.

The chain links TRBV6-1 to TRBJ2-3; D is possibly TRBD2 (6 bases). Per germline, CDR1 MNHNS and CDR2 SASEGT. V dropped 0 bases and J dropped 5 bases, with 15 bases sitting between them. CDR3 size: 16 residues. The CDR3 nucleotides read TGTGCCAGCAGTGAAGCCCGGACATTGGGGGGAGATACGCAGTATTTT. Translated: CASSEARTLGGDTQYF.

This chain uses TRBV5-6 with TRBJ1-2; possibly TRBD1 for D (5 bases). In germline, CDR1 is SGHDT, CDR2 YYEEEE. V gave up 4 bases and J gave up 0 bases, with 13 bases separating them. The CDR3 consists of 15 residues. For the CDR3, the DNA is TGTGCCAGCAGCGGGGAATGGGGCCCTAACTATGGCTACACCTTC. Amino acid sequence: CASSGEWGPNYGYTF.

This chain joins TRBV30 and TRBJ1-3; D is perhaps TRBD1 (6 bases). This CDR3 is built from 14 residues. CDR1 GTSNPN and CDR2 SVGIG come from the germline V gene (reference sequence). V was pared by 0 bases and J by 2 bases, with 8 bases between. DNA for the CDR3: TGTGCCTGGAGTGTCCGACAGGCTGGAAACACCATATATTTT. Protein sequence: CAWSVRQAGNTIYF.

This chain joins TRBV29-1 and TRBJ2-1; TRBD2 matches at 7 bases. Germline assignment: CDR1 SQVTM and CDR2 ANQGSEA. The CDR3 spans 14 residues. Trimming removed 1 base from V and 7 bases from J; junction bases left unmatched: 7. CDR3 loop: CSVEGAGLINEQFF. Written as DNA, the CDR3 is TGCAGCGTTGAAGGAGCGGGGTTGATAAATGAGCAGTTCTTC.

The chain carries TRBV5-1 and TRBJ2-7; 9 bases fit TRBD1. Trimming took 4 bases from V and 0 from J; bases not matched to a gene: 8. The CDR3 has 16 residues. The germline V gene encodes CDR1 SGHRS and CDR2 YFSETQ. The CDR3, as DNA: TGCGCCAGCAGCGAACTCCCGGACAGGGGCTCCTACGAGCAGTACTTC. It specifies CASSELPDRGSYEQYF.